This record looks at one TCR beta chain sequence and its context. The data belong to a study of OX40 agonist ivuxolimab in advanced cancers. Clones were sequenced by immunoSEQ multiplex PCR, and TCRdb holds only the in-frame ones, with some missing. The table lists about 110,000 clones, 80% to 95% of them singletons, with about 0.67% in the top ten. The receptor comes from an adult with an advanced solid tumor such as melanoma, head and neck, liver or kidney cancer. The sequenced sample was CD4+ or CD8+ T cells sorted from blood, obtained in a trial of the OX40 agonist ivuxolimab.

The CDR3 sequence: CASSGRETQYF. In DNA, the CDR3 is TGTGCCAGCAGCGGACGCGAGACCCAGTACTTC. J is TRBJ2-5 and V is TRBV28; D unclear. CDR1 and CDR2 from the germline V gene are MDHEN and SYDVKM. V dropped 6 bases and J dropped 5 bases, with 7 bases sitting between them. The CDR3 spans 11 residues.